Listed below are T cell receptor beta chains from one sample, sequenced in a study. TCRdb reprocessed the 5' RACE reads via MiXCR and lists one record per CDR3 protein. The data contain about 54,000 distinct CDR3 sequences, roughly 18% of them singletons. Input material: naive CD4+ T cells sorted from blood. The receptors shown here come from a female donor with breast cancer. Each CDR3 is given with its conserved first and last residue. The order of the fields is V gene, J gene, clone size, CDR3 protein. Only some rows state a clone size, as once, few, many or a class for expanded clones.

TRBV28	TRBJ1-5	few	CASSLARGFNQPQHF
TRBV5-1	TRBJ2-1	few	CASSLGLGTYNEQFF
TRBV29-1	TRBJ2-1	many	CSVADSYASYNEQFF
TRBV4-1	TRBJ1-4	-	CASSHNTRGKNEKLFF
TRBV28	TRBJ1-6	-	CASSFGGTLNSPLHF
TRBV5-1	TRBJ2-3	-	CASSLSGFTDTQYF
TRBV20-1	TRBJ2-1	-	CSVTGGNNEQFF
TRBV6-2/TRBV6-3	TRBJ1-1	many	CASSPGQRLRAFF
TRBV7-3	TRBJ2-1	few	CASAARGLGNEQFF
TRBV7-9	TRBJ1-1	-	CASSPGVGQNTEAFF
TRBV20-1	TRBJ2-3	-	CSLAGIGTDTQYF
TRBV7-2	TRBJ2-3	-	CASSFRETDTQYF
TRBV12-3/TRBV12-4	TRBJ2-1	few	CASSPAAPGQFF
TRBV6-5	TRBJ1-6	many	CASSYLYGVSSPLHF
TRBV5-1	-	-	CASSIQSSTDTQHF
TRBV7-9	TRBJ2-5	many	CASSPGQVQETQYF
TRBV6-6	TRBJ2-4	-	CASSQEGGLAGTKNIQYF
TRBV7-3	TRBJ1-1	many	CASSFNTNTEAFF
TRBV5-1	TRBJ1-1	many	CASRLTGATDTEAFF
TRBV5-1	TRBJ2-3	few	CASSLAGTSEADTQYF
TRBV7-8	TRBJ2-3	few	CASRLKAGTDTQYF
TRBV7-7	TRBJ2-2	many	CASSLSGTGELFF
TRBV27	TRBJ2-3	few	CASSRTQVIGTDTQYF
TRBV28	TRBJ2-3	-	CASSPHRGDADTQYF
TRBV5-1	TRBJ1-1	many	CASARFTQGSTEAFF
TRBV10-1	TRBJ1-6	-	CASSESSREHQIYNSPLHF
TRBV29-1	TRBJ2-1	few	CSVSGSGDNEQFF
TRBV7-2	TRBJ2-5	-	CASSPRPAEGTQYF
TRBV5-1	TRBJ2-7	few	CASSITIIQGPSPREQYF
TRBV5-1	TRBJ2-7	many	CASSLDYEQYF
TRBV20-1	TRBJ2-1	few	CSAAPSGRASLGNEQFF
TRBV27	TRBJ2-7	-	CASSPTGQAYEQYF
TRBV20-1	TRBJ1-2	medium-sized	CSARGGTEDGYTF
TRBV20-1	TRBJ1-1	few	CSAPKPPGTIEAFF
TRBV5-1	TRBJ1-5	-	CASSLDHTDQPQHF
TRBV6-1	TRBJ2-2	-	CASSDPSGTSGRTSNTGELFF
TRBV4-1	TRBJ2-1	-	CASSQDRDPLGNEQFF
TRBV6-2/TRBV6-3	TRBJ2-5	-	CASSYGIRETQYF
TRBV5-1	TRBJ2-5	few	CASSLEATRTQYF
TRBV5-1	TRBJ2-7	many	CASSLGTDTYEQYF
TRBV7-9	TRBJ2-3	-	CASSLADSFTDTQYF
TRBV4-3	TRBJ1-2	once	CAGSQDGSRALGHTF
TRBV9	TRBJ1-2	-	CASSVGGDNYGYTF
TRBV5-1	TRBJ2-3	few	CASSPSSTDTQYF
TRBV12-3/TRBV12-4	TRBJ2-2	-	CASITHGGRNGELFF
TRBV29-1	TRBJ2-1	many	CSAILHGTSEQFF
TRBV7-9	TRBJ1-2	many	CASTPGQGIDGYTF
TRBV10-3	TRBJ1-5	many	CAIRGYSNQPQHF
TRBV2	TRBJ2-5	few	CASSDMGEGTQYF
TRBV21-1	TRBJ1-1	few	CASSKYGAALNTEAFF